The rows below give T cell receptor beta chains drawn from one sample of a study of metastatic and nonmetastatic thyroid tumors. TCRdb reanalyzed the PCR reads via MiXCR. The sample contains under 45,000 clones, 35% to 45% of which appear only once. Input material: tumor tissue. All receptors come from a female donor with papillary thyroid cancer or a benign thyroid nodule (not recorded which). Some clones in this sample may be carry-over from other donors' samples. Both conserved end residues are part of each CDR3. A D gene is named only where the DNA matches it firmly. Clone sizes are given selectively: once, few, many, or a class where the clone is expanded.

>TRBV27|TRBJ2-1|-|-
TGTGCCAGCAGCCGTAGCGGCAATGAGCAGTTCTTC
CASSRSGNEQFF
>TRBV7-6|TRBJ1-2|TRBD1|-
TGTGCCAGCAGCTTAGTCGGGACAGGGGTCTATGGCTACACCTTC
CASSLVGTGVYGYTF
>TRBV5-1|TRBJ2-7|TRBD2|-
TGCGCCAGCAGCTTGGAGTTTCGACGGGAGGACTCCTACGAGCAGTACTTC
CASSLEFRREDSYEQYF
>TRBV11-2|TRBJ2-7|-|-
TGTGCCAGCAGCAATACCCGAAGGTTCGGACCCGGCGAGCAGTGCTTC
CASSNTRRFGPGEQCF
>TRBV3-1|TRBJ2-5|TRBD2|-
TGTGCCAGCAGCCCTAGCGGGACTTTGGAGACCCAGTACTTC
CASSPSGTLETQYF
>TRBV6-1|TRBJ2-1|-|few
TGTGCCAGCAGTGAAGCGTTTAGGGTTCTCCCCTACAATGAGCAGTTCTTC
CASSEAFRVLPYNEQFF
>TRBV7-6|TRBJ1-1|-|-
TGTGCCAGCAGCTTAGGGGAGAACACTGAAGCTTTCTTT
CASSLGENTEAFF
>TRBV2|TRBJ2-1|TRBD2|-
TGTGCCAGCAGTGAAGGCGGGAGCTCCTACAATGAGCAGTTCTTC
CASSEGGSSYNEQFF
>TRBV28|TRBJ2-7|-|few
TGTGCCAGCAGGGGGGGTGGAAGGTACGAGCAGTACTTC
CASRGGGRYEQYF
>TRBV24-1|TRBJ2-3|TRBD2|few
TGTGCCACCAGTGAGACTAGCGACACAGATACGCAGTATTTT
CATSETSDTDTQYF
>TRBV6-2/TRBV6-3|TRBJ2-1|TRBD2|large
TGTGCCAGCAGTTCGGGGGGGGGCAGGGCCAATGAGCAGTTCTTC
CASSSGGGRANEQFF
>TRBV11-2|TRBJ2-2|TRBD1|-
TGTGCCAGCAGCGCCGACAGGGGGCGAACCGGGGAGCTGTTTTTT
CASSADRGRTGELFF
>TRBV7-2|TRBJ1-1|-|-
TGTGCCAGCAGCTCCCTCCCAGGGGCCACTGAAGCTTTCTTT
CASSSLPGATEAFF
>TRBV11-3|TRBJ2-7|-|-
TGTGCCAGCAGCTACCCGCCAAGACGCGAGCAGTACTTC
CASSYPPRREQYF
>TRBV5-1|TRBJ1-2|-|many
TGCGCCAGCAGCCCTGTTGGGGGTCTCCCTGGGGATGGCTACACCTTC
CASSPVGGLPGDGYTF
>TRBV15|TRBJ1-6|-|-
TGTGCCACCAGCAGAGATCAAGGGGGGGCTTCACCCCTCCACTTT
CATSRDQGGASPLHF
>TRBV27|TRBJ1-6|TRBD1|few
TGTGCCAGCAGGTCAGGGGGAATTAATTCACCCCTCCACTTT
CASRSGGINSPLHF
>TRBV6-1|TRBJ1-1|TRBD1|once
TGTGCCAGCAGAACGAAGGGGGCGTTCGCTGAAGCTTTCTTT
CASRTKGAFAEAFF
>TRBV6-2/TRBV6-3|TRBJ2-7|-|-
TGTGCCAGCAGTTACTCGTACAGATCCTACGAGCAGTACTTC
CASSYSYRSYEQYF
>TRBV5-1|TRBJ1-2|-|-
TGCGCCAGCAGCTTGAAAGTCCCCTATGGCTACACCTTC
CASSLKVPYGYTF
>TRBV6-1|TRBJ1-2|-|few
TGTGCCAGCAGTGCCAGACCCTTAGGCTGGGGGTTTGATGGCTACACCTTC
CASSARPLGWGFDGYTF
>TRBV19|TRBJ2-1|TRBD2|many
TGTGCCAGTAGTTTCGGGACTAGCGGTGAGCAGTTCTTC
CASSFGTSGEQFF
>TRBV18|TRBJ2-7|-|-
TGTGCCAGCTCACGGGAGGCCGAGCAGTACTTC
CASSREAEQYF
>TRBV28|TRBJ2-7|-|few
TGTGCCAGCAGTTTACAGCATACGGCTTACGAGCAGTACTTC
CASSLQHTAYEQYF
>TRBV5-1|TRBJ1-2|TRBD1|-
TGCGCCAGCAGCTCCTCTGGACAGGGGCCTCGCTATGGCTACACCTTC
CASSSSGQGPRYGYTF
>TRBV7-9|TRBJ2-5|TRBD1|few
TGTGCCAGCAGCCCGGGACAGGCTTTTGGGGTAGGGGAGACCCAGTACTTC
CASSPGQAFGVGETQYF
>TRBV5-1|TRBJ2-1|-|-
TGCGCCAGCAGCTTGGGTGTAGCGGAGAGCTCCTACAATGAGCAGTTCTTC
CASSLGVAESSYNEQFF